This TCR beta chain was retrieved from a study of shared clonotypes between healthy human individuals. Naive CD8 cells lacked CD45RO, underwent positive selection for CCR7 and left out terminally differentiated effector memory CD45RA+ cells. Clones were sequenced by immunoSEQ multiplex PCR, and TCRdb holds only the in-frame ones, with some missing. Among about 2,200,000 clones listed, approximately 94% were seen once. This clone was observed a handful of times. Its antigen remains unknown. Findings of the study overall: Rarefaction demonstrated incomplete sorted-subset sequencing despite large depth. In general, naive subsets displayed greater estimated richness than memory subsets did.

V trimming: 11 bases; J trimming: 6 bases; junction bases outside the gene matches: 6. The CDR3 extends over 11 amino acids. Germline values: CDR1 SNHLY, CDR2 FYNNEI. This TCR came from a young man in good health. Some clones in this sample may be carry-over from other donors' samples. The chain recombines TRBV2 with TRBJ1-1; 7 bases line up with TRBD1. Sequenced input: naive CD8+ T cells from PBMCs. CDR3 DNA: TGTGCCCAGGGGGGGGCCCCTGAAGCTTTCTTT. This translates into CAQGGAPEAFF.